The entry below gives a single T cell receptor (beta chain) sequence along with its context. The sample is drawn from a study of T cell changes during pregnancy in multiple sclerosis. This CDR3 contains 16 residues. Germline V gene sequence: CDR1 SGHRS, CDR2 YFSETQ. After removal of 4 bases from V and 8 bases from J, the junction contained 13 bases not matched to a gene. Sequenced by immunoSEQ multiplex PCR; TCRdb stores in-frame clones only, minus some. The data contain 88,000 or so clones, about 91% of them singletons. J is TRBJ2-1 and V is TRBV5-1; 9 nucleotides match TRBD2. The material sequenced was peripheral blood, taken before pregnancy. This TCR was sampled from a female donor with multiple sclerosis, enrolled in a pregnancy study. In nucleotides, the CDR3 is TGCGCCAGCAGCCCTGGGGCTAGCGGGATATTCGATGAGCAGTTCTTC. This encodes CASSPGASGIFDEQFF.